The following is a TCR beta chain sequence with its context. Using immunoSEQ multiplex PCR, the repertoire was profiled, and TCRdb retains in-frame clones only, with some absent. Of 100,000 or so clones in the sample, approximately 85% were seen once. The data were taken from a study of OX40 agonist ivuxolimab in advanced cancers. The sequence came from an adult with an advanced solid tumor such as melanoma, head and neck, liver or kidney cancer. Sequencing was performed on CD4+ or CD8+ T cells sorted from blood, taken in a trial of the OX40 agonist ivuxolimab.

In DNA form, the CDR3 reads TGTGCCAGCAGTTTAGCGGGAGGGAAAGAGACCCAGTACTTC. It codes for CASSLAGGKETQYF. This chain connects TRBV28 to TRBJ2-5, with TRBD2 identical over 9 bases. Germline V gives CDR1 MDHEN, CDR2 SYDVKM. The junction had 1 base not matched to a gene; V was cut back by 2 bases and J by 3 bases. The CDR3 runs 14 residues.